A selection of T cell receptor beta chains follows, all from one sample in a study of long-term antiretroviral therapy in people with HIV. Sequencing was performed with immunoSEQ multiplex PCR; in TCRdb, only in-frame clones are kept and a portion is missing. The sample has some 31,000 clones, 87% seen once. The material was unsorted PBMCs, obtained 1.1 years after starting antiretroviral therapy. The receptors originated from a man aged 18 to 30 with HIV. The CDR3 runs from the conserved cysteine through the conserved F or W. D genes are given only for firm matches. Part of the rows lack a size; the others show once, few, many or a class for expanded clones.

CASSLNYRENTEAFF,TGTGCCAGCAGCTTGAATTACAGGGAGAACACTGAAGCTTTCTTT,.,TRBJ1-1,.,TRBV7-9
CASSLVAGIGQETQYF,TGCGCCAGCAGCTTGGTGGCAGGGATAGGCCAAGAGACCCAGTACTTC,once,TRBJ2-5,.,TRBV5-1
CASSPRGKNTEAFF,TGTGCCAGCAGTCCCCGAGGGAAGAACACTGAAGCTTTCTTT,.,TRBJ1-1,.,TRBV6-6
CASSYNSKAADTQYF,TGTGCCAGCAGTTACAACTCCAAGGCTGCAGATACGCAGTATTTT,few,TRBJ2-3,.,TRBV28
CASSFGPGGEQFF,TGTGCCAGCAGCTTCGGACCAGGGGGTGAGCAGTTCTTC,.,TRBJ2-1,TRBD1,TRBV5-6
CASSLVLGTDGYTF,TGCGCCAGCAGCCTGGTCCTTGGGACTGACGGCTACACCTTC,.,TRBJ1-2,.,TRBV5-1
CASSQGSSGRNEQFF,TGCGCCAGCAGCCAAGGATCTAGCGGGAGGAATGAGCAGTTCTTC,.,TRBJ2-1,TRBD2,TRBV4-3
CASSPGTGEQYF,TGTGCCAGCAGCCCAGGGACTGGCGAGCAGTACTTC,once,TRBJ2-7,.,TRBV5-6
CASSLFYNEQFF,TGTGCCAGCAGCTTGTTCTACAATGAGCAGTTCTTC,.,TRBJ2-1,.,TRBV5-5
CATSSGGTGGKGSQHF,TGTGCCACCAGCAGTGGGGGGACAGGGGGAAAGGGGTCCCAGCATTTT,.,TRBJ1-5,TRBD1,TRBV15
CASSGPGHTEAFF,TGTGCCAGCAGTGGACCAGGGCACACTGAAGCTTTCTTT,.,TRBJ1-1,.,TRBV27
CASSLDGGGHGNEQFF,TGCGCCAGCAGCTTGGACGGAGGGGGCCATGGCAATGAGCAGTTCTTC,.,TRBJ2-1,.,TRBV5-1
CASSRERLVSNEQYF,TGTGCCAGCAGTCGCGAACGACTAGTTTCCAACGAGCAGTACTTC,.,TRBJ2-7,.,TRBV28
CASSAGPGPLQETQYF,TGTGCCAGCAGCGCCGGACCAGGACCCTTACAAGAGACCCAGTACTTC,.,TRBJ2-5,.,TRBV7-2
CASSPERGRLTDTQYF,TGTGCCAGCAGCCCTGAGCGGGGTCGTCTCACAGATACGCAGTATTTT,.,TRBJ2-3,TRBD2,TRBV4-2
CASTRDTRPEETQYF,TGCGCCAGCACCAGGGACACGAGGCCGGAAGAGACCCAGTACTTC,.,TRBJ2-5,.,TRBV4-3
CATSLLGGGLYGYTF,TGTGCCACCAGCCTCCTAGGCGGGGGGCTCTATGGCTACACCTTC,medium-sized,TRBJ1-2,.,TRBV19
CASSEVRYGYYEQYF,TGTGCCAGCAGTGAAGTTCGCTACGGATACTACGAGCAGTACTTC,once,TRBJ2-7,.,TRBV6-1
CASSLSKRGATYGYTF,TGTGCCAGCAGTTTATCGAAGAGGGGCGCCACCTATGGCTACACCTTC,.,TRBJ1-2,.,TRBV27
CASSQDQGTGSYEQYF,TGTGCCAGCAGCCAAGATCAGGGGACAGGGTCCTACGAGCAGTACTTC,.,TRBJ2-7,TRBD1,TRBV4-2
CASSGGGSTEAFF,TGTGCCAGCAGCGGAGGGGGTAGCACTGAAGCTTTCTTT,.,TRBJ1-1,.,TRBV7-8
CASRPTSGGALEQFF,TGTGCCAGCAGACCAACTAGCGGGGGGGCGCTTGAGCAGTTCTTC,.,TRBJ2-1,TRBD2,TRBV2
CATWRGGTDTQYF,TGTGCCACCTGGAGGGGTGGCACAGATACGCAGTATTTT,.,TRBJ2-3,.,TRBV10-3
CAWRTSGRRETQYF,TGTGCCTGGAGGACTAGCGGGAGGAGAGAGACCCAGTACTTC,.,TRBJ2-5,TRBD2,TRBV30